This T cell receptor (beta chain) was observed in a study of early T cells in non-severe SARS-CoV-2 infection. Overall study context: Whole-blood bulk RNA, unsorted, was sequenced, and chains were unpaired.

Molecules of cDNA were individually given unique molecular identifiers that were attached to them. TCRdb re-analysed the 5' RACE reads in MiXCR, keeping a single row per CDR3 protein. The data contain tens of thousands of distinct CDR3 sequences, around 4.1% of them seen just once; the ten biggest clones take up less than 4%. The CDR3 covers 15 residues. V lost 5 bases, J lost 0 bases, and 12 bases lay in between. In germline, CDR1 is SGHAT, CDR2 FQNNGV. This clonotype was seen at least ten times. J is TRBJ2-3 and V is TRBV11-2; D is perhaps TRBD2 (6 bases). This clonotype was obtained from an adult who was a healthcare worker with PCR-confirmed SARS-CoV-2 infection or an uninfected control (not recorded which). The sample comprised whole blood. The CDR3 protein is CASSRDFTSTDTQYF. The CDR3 DNA sequence: TGTGCCAGCAGCCGGGACTTCACTAGCACAGATACGCAGTATTTT.